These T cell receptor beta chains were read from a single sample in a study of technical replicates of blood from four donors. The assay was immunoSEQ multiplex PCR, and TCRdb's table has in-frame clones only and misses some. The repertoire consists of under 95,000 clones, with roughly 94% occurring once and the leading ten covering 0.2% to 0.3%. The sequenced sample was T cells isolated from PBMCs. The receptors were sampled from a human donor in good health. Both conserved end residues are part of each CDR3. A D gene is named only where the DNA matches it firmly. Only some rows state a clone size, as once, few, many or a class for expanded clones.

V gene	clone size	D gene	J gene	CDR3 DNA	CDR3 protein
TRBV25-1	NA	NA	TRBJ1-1	TGTGCCAGCAGTGAAAGCCTCACCGCTACCATGAACACTGAAGCTTTCTTT	CASSESLTATMNTEAFF
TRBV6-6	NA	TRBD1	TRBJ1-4	TGTGCCAGCAGTTTCGGGACAGATCATGAAAAACTGTTTTTT	CASSFGTDHEKLFF
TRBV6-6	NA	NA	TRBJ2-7	TGTGCCAGCAGTTACCTTCAGTTGGGGGGTGGCTACGAGCAGTACTTC	CASSYLQLGGGYEQYF
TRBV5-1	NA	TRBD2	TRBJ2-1	TGCGCCAGCAGCTTGATGTCTAGCGGGAGTGAGCAGTTCTTC	CASSLMSSGSEQFF
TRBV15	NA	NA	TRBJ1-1	TGTGCCACCAGCAGAGATATAGGAGCAGCTTCTGAAGCTTTCTTT	CATSRDIGAASEAFF
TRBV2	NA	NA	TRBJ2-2	TGTGCCACGCTGGATGGGGGGATCAACACCGGGGAGCTGTTTTTT	CATLDGGINTGELFF
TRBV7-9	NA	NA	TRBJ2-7	TGTGCCAGCAGCTTCCCCCGGGGGAACGAGCAGTACTTC	CASSFPRGNEQYF
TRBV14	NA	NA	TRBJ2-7	TGTGCCAGCAGCCAAATTTCCAGGGAGGACGAGCAGTACTTC	CASSQISREDEQYF
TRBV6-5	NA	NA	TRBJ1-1	TGTGCCAGCAGACGTGTAACAACTGAAGCTTTCTTT	CASRRVTTEAFF
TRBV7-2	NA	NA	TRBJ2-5	TGTGCCAGCAGCCCCTGGGCCAACCAAGAGACCCAGTACTTC	CASSPWANQETQYF
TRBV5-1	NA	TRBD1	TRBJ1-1	TGCGCCAGCAGCTTGACAGGGGGGAACACTGAAGCTTTCTTT	CASSLTGGNTEAFF
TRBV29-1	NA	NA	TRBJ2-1	TGCAGCGTTGAGGGGACGGAGGACAGAAAGTACAATGAGCAGTTCTTC	CSVEGTEDRKYNEQFF
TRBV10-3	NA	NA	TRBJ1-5	TGTGCCATCAGATCGACAGATAGCAATCAGCCCCAGCATTTT	CAIRSTDSNQPQHF
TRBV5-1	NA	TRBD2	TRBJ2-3	TGCGCCAGCAGCTTGGGGCGGGGGGGCACAGATACGCAGTATTTT	CASSLGRGGTDTQYF
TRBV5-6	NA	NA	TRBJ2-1	TGTGCCAGCAGCTTCGACTATAATGAGCAGTTCTTC	CASSFDYNEQFF
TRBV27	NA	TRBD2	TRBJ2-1	TGTGCCAGCAGGAAAGCGGGAGGCTCCTACAATGAGCAGTTCTTC	CASRKAGGSYNEQFF
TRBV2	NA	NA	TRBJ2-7	TGTGCCAGCAAATCGGCAGGGGACTACGAGCAGTACTTC	CASKSAGDYEQYF
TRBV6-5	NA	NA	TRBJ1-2	TGTGCCAGCAGTTACGGCGGCTATGGCTACACCTTC	CASSYGGYGYTF
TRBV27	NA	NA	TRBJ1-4	TGTGCCAGCAGTTTTAGCAACACTGCAACTAATGAAAAACTGTTTTTT	CASSFSNTATNEKLFF
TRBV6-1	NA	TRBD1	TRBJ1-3	TGTGCCAGCAGGAACAGGGGTTTAGCTGGAAACACCATATATTTT	CASRNRGLAGNTIYF
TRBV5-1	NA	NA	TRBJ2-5	TGCGCCAGCAGCTTGGCGTCCTCACGAGGGGAGACCCAGTACTTC	CASSLASSRGETQYF
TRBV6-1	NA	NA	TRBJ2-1	TGTGCCAGCAGTGAATCTACCGGGGTTTCCTACAATGAGCAGTTCTTC	CASSESTGVSYNEQFF
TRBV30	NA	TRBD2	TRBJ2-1	TGTGCCTGGGGAGGCGGGGGGTACTACAATGAGCAGTTCTTC	CAWGGGGYYNEQFF
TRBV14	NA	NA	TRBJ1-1	TGTGCCAGCAGCCCGGACAGCTATTACACTGAAGCTTTCTTT	CASSPDSYYTEAFF
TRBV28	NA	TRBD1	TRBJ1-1	TGTGCCAGCAGTTCTCCCGGGACAGGGGGGTGGAACACTGAAGCTTTCTTT	CASSSPGTGGWNTEAFF
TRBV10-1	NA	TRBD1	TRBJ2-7	TGCGCCAGCAGCGAAGACAGGGCCTACGAGCAGTACTTC	CASSEDRAYEQYF
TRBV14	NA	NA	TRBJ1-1	TGTGCCAGCAGCCTATACACCGGTGACAGCCTTGAAGCTTTCTTT	CASSLYTGDSLEAFF
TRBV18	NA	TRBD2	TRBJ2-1	TGTGCCAGCTCAGATCCGGGACTAGCAAGCTCCTACAATGAGCAGTTCTTC	CASSDPGLASSYNEQFF
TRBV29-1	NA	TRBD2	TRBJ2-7	TGCAGCGTTGACCGGGGGGGCCTTCTCTTC	CSVDRGGLLF
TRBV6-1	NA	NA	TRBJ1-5	TGTGCCAGCAGTGTTTCCCAGGATTCGCAGCCCCAGCATTTT	CASSVSQDSQPQHF
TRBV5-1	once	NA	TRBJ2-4	TGCGCCAGCAGCTTGGCCGGGGGGCCCACGGGCATTCAGTACTTC	CASSLAGGPTGIQYF
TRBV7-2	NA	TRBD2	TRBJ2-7	TGTGCCAGCAGCTCCCGACTAGCGGCCTACGAGCAGTACTTC	CASSSRLAAYEQYF
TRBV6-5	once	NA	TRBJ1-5	TGTGCCAGCAGGCCAGGGGCAAATAGCAATCAGCCCCAGCATTTT	CASRPGANSNQPQHF
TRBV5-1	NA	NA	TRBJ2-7	TGCGCCAGCAGCTTGGTATCGACAGCCTACGAGCAGTACTTC	CASSLVSTAYEQYF
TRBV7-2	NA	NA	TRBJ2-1	TGTGCCAGCAGCTTAGCCGGTGTCTCCAATGAGCAGTTCTTC	CASSLAGVSNEQFF
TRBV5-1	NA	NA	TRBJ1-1	TGCGCCAGCAGCTTGGGGTTCCGACAGATGAACACTGAAGCTTTCTTT	CASSLGFRQMNTEAFF
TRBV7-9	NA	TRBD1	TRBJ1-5	TGTGCCAGCAGCCACTCCGGGACAGGGGGAGTGGGACAGCCCCAGCATTTT	CASSHSGTGGVGQPQHF
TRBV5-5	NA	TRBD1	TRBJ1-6	TGTGCCAGCAGCTTGGTCCCGGGACAGCAAAACTACTCCTATAATTCACCCCTCCACTTT	CASSLVPGQQNYSYNSPLHF
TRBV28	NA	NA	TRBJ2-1	TGTGCCAGCAGTTTTATGGGGCAGTACCAAGACAATGAGCAGTTCTTC	CASSFMGQYQDNEQFF
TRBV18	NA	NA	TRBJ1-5	TGTGCCAGCTCACCAGGGCGCAGTGAAAGCAATCAGCCCCAGCATTTT	CASSPGRSESNQPQHF
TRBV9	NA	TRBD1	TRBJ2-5	TGTGCCAGCAGCCCCCGCACAGGGGCCGAGACCCAGTACTTC	CASSPRTGAETQYF
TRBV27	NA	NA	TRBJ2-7	TGTGCCAGCAGCCCCCAGGGAACTGTTCTCTACGAGCAGTACTTC	CASSPQGTVLYEQYF